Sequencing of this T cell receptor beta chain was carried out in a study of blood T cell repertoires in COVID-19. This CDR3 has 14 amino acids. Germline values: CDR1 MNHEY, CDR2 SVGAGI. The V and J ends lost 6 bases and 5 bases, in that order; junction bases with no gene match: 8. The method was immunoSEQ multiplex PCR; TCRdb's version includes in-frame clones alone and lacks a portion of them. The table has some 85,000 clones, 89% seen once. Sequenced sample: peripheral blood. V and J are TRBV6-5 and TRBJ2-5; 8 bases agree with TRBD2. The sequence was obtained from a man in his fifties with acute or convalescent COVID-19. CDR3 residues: CASRPSGGWETQYF. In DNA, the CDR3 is TGTGCCAGCAGACCCAGCGGGGGCTGGGAGACCCAGTACTTC.